Described below is a single TCR beta chain sequence and its context. Its antigen remains unidentified. The read comes to an end 3 residues before the CDR3 does, leaving the germline J gene to fill in the end. Based on the germline V gene (reference sequence), the CDR1 and CDR2 sequences are LNHDA and SQIVND. Its CDR3 holds 14 amino acids, cysteine through phenylalanine. Shown are 33 bases from within the CDR3, in frame from base 1. These data belong to a study of T cells in women clearing cervical HPV infection (dated by TCRdb to between 2018 and 2020). With respect to the entire study: The cases were around 23 women with histologically confirmed HPV16-related CIN3 or worse, and 2 of those women had invasive cancers. The parent cohort enrolled 10,000 or so women aged 18 or older in Guanacaste, Costa Rica, during about 1993 to 1994 and followed them for approximately seven years. Cases and controls were matched on age within five years and on year of sample collection. The approximately 25 controls were women who cleared a single incident HPV16 infection within 12 months without developing precancer or cancer. Five blinded duplicates per group were added as quality controls, so that roughly 60 samples were obtained: some 50 participants and some 10 replicates. The exploratory proof-of-principle case-control study was nested within the Guanacaste HPV Natural History Study in Costa Rica and compared TCR repertoires across cervical HPV16 outcomes. For cases, the median interval between lesion detection and blood sampling was more than 130 days, with an interquartile range of roughly 90 to 200 days. Because only a few women had HLA typing data, the possibility that HLA type acted as a confounder could not be ruled out. A median age of approximately 32 years was observed in cases versus over 37 in controls, and no significant differences in baseline characteristics were found. Case blood was taken at the visit when the lesion was first identified, whereas control blood was taken when infection was no longer detected.

TCR beta CDR3 regions were amplified by multiplex PCR from an average of around 1,200 ng genomic DNA per sample using the immunoSEQ assay. To correct primer bias, the assay used a complete synthetic TCR repertoire to set an amplification baseline. The amplicons were sequenced on the Illumina platform. The authors' analysis ran thus. Sequence errors were corrected by clustering with frequency ratios and a modified nearest-neighbor algorithm, and the sequences were then analyzed in the immunoSEQ Analyzer using IMGT gene definitions. TCR richness and evenness were averaged over 20 rarefaction repeats at each rarefaction depth, excluding samples with fewer sequences than the depth. Wilcoxon rank sum tests with FDR correction were used to compare V, D and J gene relative abundances between the groups. In the blinded duplicates, the intraclass correlation was over 95% for TCR richness and averaged approximately 82% across more than 65 gene segments. The table was pulled from immuneACCESS by TCRdb, which kept in-frame rearrangements only. Such tables lose some clones; where checked, under half of the loss comes from unresolved V genes, and the rest has no known cause. For V, J and clone size, that table is used; D and trimming come from the DNA. This sample's listing comprises some 46,000 clones. Of the sample, 35% falls within the top ten clones.

Every participant had a single incident cervical HPV16 infection, and women with prevalent HPV16 infections were excluded. Cervical HPV DNA was detected by MY09/MY11 PCR and genotyped by dot-blot hybridization. Roughly 15 mL of heparinized blood was centrifuged, after which the buffy coat was aliquoted, frozen at -30 degrees C, and then stored at -80 degrees C. Genomic DNA was extracted from buffy coat specimens using QIAGEN kits. What the research found in general, with its limitations: Random forest classifiers combining richness and V gene abundances distinguished cases from controls with an estimated AUC of roughly 0.8. Significantly higher TCR repertoire richness was observed in CIN3+ cases than in controls across sequencing depths, whereas no difference in evenness was found. T-cell numbers per sample were unknown, so richness differences could reflect varying T-cell content rather than repertoire biology. The cross-sectional design could not show whether the associations came before the infection or were a result of it, and neither effector/memory subsets nor HPV-specific T cells were isolated. Lower TRBV6-7 relative abundance was observed in cases than in controls (about 0.1% versus 0.15%; Bonferroni P = 0.0008).

The rearrangement combines TRBV19 with TRBJ1-2; 9 bases in between match TRBD1. The sequenced sample consisted of blood buffy coat. The receptor's source is a woman aged 18 to 75 with a cervical HPV16 infection that either progressed to CIN3+ or cleared (not recorded which). The CDR3 DNA, read in part, is TGTGCCAGTAGTAGATTACAGGGGGCGCGCGGC. Translated, it reads CASSRLQGARG. The whole CDR3 reads CASSRLQGARGYTF.